The rows below give T cell receptor beta chains drawn from one sample of a study of spatial heterogeneity in lung cancer. TCRdb called the 5' RACE reads again in MiXCR, with one record for every CDR3 protein. This table has roughly 72,000 distinct CDR3 sequences, about 9.5% appearing once. The sequenced sample was PBMCs, obtained at follow-up. The source of these receptors is a female donor with early-stage non-small cell lung cancer. CDR3s include the opening cysteine and the closing phenylalanine or tryptophan. Each record gives: J gene, V gene, D gene, clone size, CDR3 DNA, CDR3 protein. A D gene is named only where the DNA matches it firmly. Clone size appears in some rows only: once, few, many, or a class for an expanded clone.

TRBJ1-5,TRBV20-1,-,many,TGCAGTGCTAGAGTGGGCAGTCAGCCCCAGCATTTT,CSARVGSQPQHF
TRBJ1-1,TRBV5-1,-,-,TGCGCCAGCAGCTTGTATCTCCTGGAGACTGAAGCTTTCTTT,CASSLYLLETEAFF
TRBJ2-1,TRBV5-1,-,-,TGCGCCAGCAGCATTAGCGGACGGCCCTCCTACAATGAGCAGTTCTTC,CASSISGRPSYNEQFF
TRBJ2-2,TRBV7-9,TRBD2,many,TGTGCCAGCAGCCGGACTAGCGGGAGGCCGAACACCGGGGAGCTGTTTTTT,CASSRTSGRPNTGELFF
TRBJ2-5,TRBV4-1,-,many,TGCGCCAGCAGCCAAGGCCCCCATGGGGGAGAGACCCAGTACTTC,CASSQGPHGGETQYF
TRBJ2-3,TRBV6-6,-,-,TGTGCCAGCAGTTCGGGGTTGCGCACAGATACGCAGTATTTT,CASSSGLRTDTQYF
TRBJ2-1,TRBV7-9,TRBD1,few,TGTGCCAGCACCAGGGGGTATCTTGGGAATGAGCAGTTCTTC,CASTRGYLGNEQFF
TRBJ2-3,TRBV12-3/TRBV12-4,TRBD1,many,TGTGCCAGCACTGCCGGGACAGGGATTAATACGCAGTATTTT,CASTAGTGINTQYF
TRBJ2-1,TRBV5-1,TRBD1,-,TGCGCCAGCAGCTTGGCGGACAGGGCCTACAATGAGCAGTTCTTC,CASSLADRAYNEQFF
TRBJ2-1,TRBV5-6,-,many,TGTGCCAGCAGCTTGGATTACAATGAGCAGTTCTTC,CASSLDYNEQFF
TRBJ2-3,TRBV20-1,-,few,TGCAGTGCTCAAGGGGGGACTTCTAGCACAGATACGCAGTATTTT,CSAQGGTSSTDTQYF
TRBJ2-3,TRBV7-3,-,few,TGTGCCAGCAGCTTAAATCTTGCGGGTAGTGATACGCAGTATTTT,CASSLNLAGSDTQYF
TRBJ2-1,TRBV7-9,-,many,TGTGCCAGCAGCTCCCGGGACCCTCACAATGAGCAGTTCTTC,CASSSRDPHNEQFF
TRBJ2-2,TRBV7-8,-,many,TGTGCCAGCAGCTTGAGACCCGGCACCGGGGAGCTGTTTTTT,CASSLRPGTGELFF
TRBJ2-7,TRBV7-9,-,many,TGTGCCAGCAGCTTAGCCGATTACGAGCAGTACTTC,CASSLADYEQYF
TRBJ1-1,TRBV5-1,-,-,TGCGCCAGCAGCTTGGCCCGGGCCGGGTACACTGAAGCTTTCTTT,CASSLARAGYTEAFF
TRBJ1-6,TRBV5-1,TRBD1,-,TGCGCCAGCAGCAGACAGGGTCGGAATTCACCCCTCCACTTT,CASSRQGRNSPLHF